The source of this T cell receptor beta chain is a study of shared clonotypes between healthy human individuals. V lost 0 bases and J 3 bases, leaving 4 bases between the germline ends. This CDR3 region has 13 residues. CDR1 and CDR2 from the germline V gene are SGHKS and YYEKEE (reference sequence). Genomic DNA of each subset was evenly split across several immunoSEQ plates. Sequencing was performed with immunoSEQ multiplex PCR; in TCRdb, only in-frame clones are kept and a portion is missing. Of 2 million to 3 million clones listed, 80% to 95% are singletons. This chain uses TRBV5-5 with TRBJ1-5; D gene ambiguous. The sample consisted of naive CD4+ T cells from PBMCs. Subset denoted: CD45RA+ positively selected. This receptor was taken from a man younger than 35 in good health. Some clones in this sample may be carry-over from other donors' samples. For the CDR3, the DNA is TGTGCCAGCAGCTTGGAGGCCAATCAGCCCCAGCATTTT. Protein sequence: CASSLEANQPQHF.